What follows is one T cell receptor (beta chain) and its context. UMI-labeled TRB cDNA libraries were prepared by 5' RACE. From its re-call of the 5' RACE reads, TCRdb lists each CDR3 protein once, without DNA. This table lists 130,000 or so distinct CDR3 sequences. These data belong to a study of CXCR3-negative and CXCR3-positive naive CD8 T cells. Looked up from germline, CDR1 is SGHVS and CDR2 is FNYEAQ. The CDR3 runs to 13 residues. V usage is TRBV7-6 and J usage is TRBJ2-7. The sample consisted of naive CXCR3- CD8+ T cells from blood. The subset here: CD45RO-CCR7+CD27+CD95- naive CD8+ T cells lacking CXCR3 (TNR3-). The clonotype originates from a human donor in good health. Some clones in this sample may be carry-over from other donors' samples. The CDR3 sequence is CASSSRGLYEQYF. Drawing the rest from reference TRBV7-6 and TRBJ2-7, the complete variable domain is GAGVSQSPRYKVTKRGQDVALRCDPISGHVSLYWYRQALGQGPEFLTYFNYEAQQDKSGLPNDRFSAERPEGSISTLTIQRTEQRDSAMYRCASSSRGLYEQYFGPGTRLTVT.